What follows are 20 T cell receptor beta chains derived from one specimen sequenced in a study of patients and donors after allogeneic stem cell transplantation (dated by TCRdb to the early 2020s). The method behind the library was RT-PCR. Reads for this sample came from a NextSeq 550. The public reads were reanalyzed by TCRdb: fastp trimming at Q25, MiXCR alignment, in-frame beta chains only. Entries that share a CDR3 protein sequence are merged under the most common genes and DNA. In this sample the table shows about 410,000 distinct CDR3 sequences, around 15% of which occur a single time. Less than 8.5% of the sample is taken by the ten largest. Sequencing used blood, either unsorted or a sorted T cell fraction (not recorded which). Every receptor here comes from a human donor who was either an allogeneic HSCT recipient or a stem cell or donor lymphocyte infusion donor (not recorded which). It is not recorded whose cells these are; they may come from a transplant donor.

CDR3: CASSQIQGAVDEQYF. The DNA of the CDR3 is TGCGCCAGCAGCCAGATACAGGGGGCTGTGGACGAGCAGTACTTC. The chain carries TRBV4-1 and TRBJ2-7; TRBD1 matches at 9 bases. Germline CDR1 and CDR2: MGHRA and YSYEKL. CDR3 length: 15 residues. Trimming at V came to 3 bases and at J to 5 bases, leaving 8 bases not matched to a gene.

This clonotype is labeled as medium-sized. This chain connects TRBV6-5 to TRBJ1-1, with 7 bases lining up with TRBD1. This CDR3 spans 14 amino acids. Germline loops: CDR1 MNHEY, CDR2 SVGAGI. V was pared by 4 bases and J by 1 base, with 3 bases of the junction left unmatched. The CDR3 protein is CASSSQGWNTEAFF. The CDR3 bases are TGTGCCAGCAGTTCACAGGGGTGGAACACTGAAGCTTTCTTT.

The table lists this clonotype with a few counts. This sequence joins TRBV7-2 and TRBJ1-4; the D is unclear. Germline V gene lookup returns CDR1 SGHTA and CDR2 FQGNSA. The CDR3 length is 15 residues. Trimming took off 5 bases at V and 5 bases at J, with 15 bases between the two ends. Here the CDR3 reads CASSVGGVWNEKLFF. The CDR3 nucleotides are TGTGCCAGCAGCGTAGGCGGGGTTTGGAATGAAAAACTGTTTTTT.

This chain connects TRBV11-2 to TRBJ1-5; no definite D call. The V end was cut by 4 bases, the J end by 11 bases, with 15 bases between. The germline CDR1 and CDR2 sequences are SGHAT and FQNNGV. The CDR3 runs 13 residues. The CDR3, as DNA: TGTGCCAGCAGCTCCTCGACCAGACGCGCCCAGCATTTT. As protein: CASSSSTRRAQHF.

V is TRBV7-3 and J is TRBJ2-3; no clear D. There are 13 residues in the CDR3. V was pared by 2 bases and J by 5 bases, with 8 bases between. Germline assignment: CDR1 SGHTA and CDR2 FQGTGA. CDR3 in DNA: TGTGCCAGCAGCTTATCCCGCCGAGATACGCAGTATTTT. This translates into CASSLSRRDTQYF.

The CDR3 DNA reads as TGTGCCAGCAGCCAGGAACAGGGCACCGGGGAGCTGTTTTTT. Its translation is CASSQEQGTGELFF. The gene calls are TRBV4-2 and TRBJ2-2; possible D gene TRBD1, 6 bases. The germline V and J ends were trimmed by 3 bases and 4 bases, with 9 bases remaining between them. This CDR3 has 14 amino acids. CDR1 LGHNA and CDR2 YNFKEQ come from the germline V gene.

This clonotype was detected a few times. The V and J genes are TRBV12-3 or TRBV12-4 and TRBJ2-3; D call uncertain. Trimming removed 7 bases at V and 5 bases at J, with 13 bases between. This CDR3 region has 13 residues. CDR3 DNA sequence: TGTGCCAGCAATAAGACCGCAAAAGATACGCAGTATTTT. It specifies CASNKTAKDTQYF.

The V gene is TRBV2, the J gene TRBJ2-7; D may be TRBD2 (5 bases). V lost 4 bases to trimming and J lost 3 bases, with 13 bases between them. CDR3 length: 14 residues. From germline, CDR1 is SNHLY and CDR2 FYNNEI. CDR3 nucleotides: TGTGCCAGCAGTGTGAGGGCCCGATACTACGAGCAGTACTTC. Translation gives CASSVRARYYEQYF.

V gene TRBV7-2 combines with J gene TRBJ2-5, with TRBD1 matching over 7 bases. With 5 bases clipped from V and 2 bases from J, the junction kept 5 bases outside the gene matches. This CDR3 has 14 amino acids. The germline V gene encodes CDR1 SGHTA and CDR2 FQGNSA. CDR3: CASSLWDSQETQYF. In nucleotides, the CDR3 is TGTGCCAGCAGCCTTTGGGACAGTCAAGAGACCCAGTACTTC. The whole variable domain, filled in from reference TRBV7-2 and TRBJ2-5, reads GAGVSQSPSNKVTEKGKDVELRCDPISGHTALYWYRQSLGQGLEFLIYFQGNSAPDKSGLPSDRFSAERTGGSVSTLTIQRTQQEDSAVYLCASSLWDSQETQYFGPGTRLLVL.

In this sample, this clonotype turned up a few times. The CDR3 DNA is TGTGCCAGCACTAGGAGGAGCGGGAAGGTCACCATATATTTT. Translation: CASTRRSGKVTIYF. The rearrangement joins TRBV12-3 or TRBV12-4 to TRBJ1-3; D uncertain. Trimming stripped 7 bases from V and 9 bases from J, with 19 bases between. The CDR3 is 14 amino acids.

This clonotype was seen more than once but under ten times. The rearrangement joins TRBV12-3 or TRBV12-4 to TRBJ2-3; D may match TRBD1 or TRBD2 (5 bases each). This CDR3 is built from 15 residues. V dropped 3 bases and J dropped 6 bases, with 16 bases sitting between them. This CDR3 reads CASSLSGTAGDTQYF. CDR3 DNA: TGTGCCAGCAGTTTGTCGGGGACCGCAGGCGATACGCAGTATTTT.

This clonotype was counted at least ten times. The V call is TRBV25-1, the J call TRBJ1-2; weak D call: TRBD1 (5 bases). Germline CDR1 reads MGHDK; CDR2 reads SYGVNS. The CDR3 contains 14 residues. Trimming removed 4 bases from V and 8 bases from J, with 17 bases in between. The CDR3 coding sequence is TGTGCCAGCAGTGGTAGGGGTGGAGGGGCCGGCTACACCTTC. Encoded protein: CASSGRGGGAGYTF.

The chain employs TRBV7-9 and TRBJ2-1; TRBD2 agrees at 13 bases. V lost 5 bases and J lost 12; bases outside the gene matches: 10. Germline V gene lookup returns CDR1 SEHNR and CDR2 FQNEAQ (reference sequence). The length of the CDR3 is 15 residues. The CDR3 DNA reads TGTGCCAGCAGCCGGACCGGGACTAGCGGGGACGGGCAGTTCTTC. This sequence encodes CASSRTGTSGDGQFF.

The chain uses TRBV6-5 and TRBJ1-5, with a weak D call TRBD1 (6 bases). Germline V CDR1 and CDR2: MNHEY, SVGAGI. V was shortened by 1 base and J by 7 bases, with 8 bases between the two germline ends. CDR3 length equals 13 residues. As DNA, the CDR3 is TGTGCCAGCAGTTACTACAGGGCCCAGCCCCAGCATTTT. It specifies CASSYYRAQPQHF.

The genes are TRBV27 and TRBJ2-2; D remains ambiguous. Looked up from germline, CDR1 is MNHEY and CDR2 is SMNVEV (reference sequence). The V end lost 3 bases, the J end lost 4 bases, and 9 bases lay between the germline ends. This CDR3 contains 14 residues. Here the CDR3 reads CASSFLAPTGELFF. CDR3 in DNA: TGTGCCAGCAGTTTCCTCGCCCCCACCGGGGAGCTGTTTTTT.

The V call is TRBV12-3 or TRBV12-4, the J call TRBJ1-2; D gene uncertain. Trimming cost V 3 bases and J 0 bases, with 11 bases left between them. CDR3 length: 15 amino acids. For the CDR3, the DNA is TGTGCCAGCAGTTTTGTCGCTAAAGCTAACTATGGCTACACCTTC. Translating it yields CASSFVAKANYGYTF.

CDR3 loop: CASSQELGTSGRGSTDTQYF. The CDR3 DNA follows: TGCGCCAGCAGCCAAGAGCTAGGGACTAGCGGGAGAGGGAGCACAGATACGCAGTATTTT. The chain uses TRBV4-1 and TRBJ2-3; 14 bases map to TRBD2. The CDR3 has 20 amino acids. Germline CDR1 and CDR2: MGHRA and YSYEKL. Trimming at V came to 0 bases and at J to 0 bases, leaving 8 bases not matched to a gene.

The sample holds many counts of this clonotype. The chain carries TRBV20-1 and TRBJ2-1; 7 positions match TRBD2. CDR3 size: 15 residues. V shed 0 bases and J 4 bases; nucleotides not matched to a gene: 6. Looked up from germline, CDR1 is DFQATT and CDR2 is SNEGSKA (reference sequence). The CDR3 DNA reads TGCAGTGCTAGAGATGTGGGAGGGTCGTACAATGAGCAGTTCTTC. Protein: CSARDVGGSYNEQFF.

V and J are TRBV27 and TRBJ2-5, with TRBD1 matching over 8 bases. V shed 5 bases and J 5 bases; nucleotides not matched to a gene: 13. The CDR3 loop spans 16 amino acids. Germline V CDR1 and CDR2: MNHEY, SMNVEV (reference sequence). The chain's CDR3 is CASSVDRGRAMETQYF. DNA of the CDR3: TGTGCCAGCAGTGTCGACAGGGGACGTGCGATGGAGACCCAGTACTTC.

V and J are TRBV24-1 and TRBJ2-2; 10 bases fit TRBD1. The V and J ends lost 6 bases and 4 bases, in that order; junction bases with no gene match: 1. CDR1 is KGHDR and CDR2 is SFDVKD in the germline V gene. This CDR3 is 14 amino acids long. For the CDR3, the DNA is TGTGCCACCAGTTGGACAGGGGGCACCGGGGAGCTGTTTTTT. The encoded protein is CATSWTGGTGELFF.